This T cell receptor beta chain is from a study of cytomegalovirus exposure and HLA in healthy donors. Regarding the study as a whole: There were 150 or so TCR beta chains listed as cytomegalovirus-associated. As was reported, the classifier diagnosed cytomegalovirus status with high specificity and sensitivity. One later analysis, an examination of the roughly 130 validation repertoires, found that first-cohort TCR clusters tended to co-occur in them.

Data came from immunoSEQ multiplex PCR; TCRdb stores just in-frame clones and leaves some out. The sample records 110,000 to 150,000 clones, about 94% being singletons. Germline V gene data show CDR1 as MDHEN and CDR2 as SYDVKM. This CDR3 spans 16 amino acids. The V and J ends lost 2 bases and 1 base respectively, with 12 bases between them. The donors were in the approximately 120-subject validation cohort, distinct from the 666-subject first cohort. Points on this clone: Its antigen is unknown.

The genes are TRBV28 and TRBJ2-1; the D gene is possibly TRBD2 (6 bases). Sequenced material: PBMCs. The TCR originated in a man between 18 and 35 years old in good health and CMV-seropositive. The CDR3 sequence is CASSLGLASSYNEQFF. The CDR3 nucleotides are TGTGCCAGCAGTTTAGGGCTAGCGTCATCCTACAATGAGCAGTTCTTC.